The 12 T cell receptor beta chains in this list originate from one sample, sequenced in a study of T cells after yellow fever vaccination. TCRdb processed the 5' RACE reads anew with MiXCR; each CDR3 protein has one entry. Of 400,000 to 450,000 distinct CDR3 sequences listed, under 20% are singletons. Here the sequenced sample was PBMCs, taken before the yellow fever booster vaccination. These receptors originate from a man in his late teens or twenties who received the YFV17D yellow fever vaccine.

A few counts support this clonotype. The genes are TRBV12-3 or TRBV12-4 and TRBJ2-3; the D is unclear. V gave up 5 bases and J gave up 0 bases, with 12 bases separating them. The CDR3 consists of 15 residues. CDR3: CASSPLGASTDTQYF. CDR3 in DNA: TGTGCCAGCAGTCCCCTAGGTGCCAGCACAGATACGCAGTATTTT.

The rearrangement uses TRBV6-6 and TRBJ2-2; 8 bases align to TRBD2. The junction had 9 bases not matched to a gene; V was cut back by 0 bases and J by 0 bases. CDR3 length: 19 amino acids. Germline CDR1 MNHNY, CDR2 SVGAGI (reference sequence). For the CDR3, the DNA is TGTGCCAGCAGTTACTCGGCCGAGCGGGGGCCCACGAACACCGGGGAGCTGTTTTTT. Translated: CASSYSAERGPTNTGELFF.

The rearrangement links TRBV7-9 to TRBJ1-3; a weak D match, TRBD1 (5 bases). The germline V and J ends were trimmed by 5 bases and 4 bases, with 15 bases remaining between them. The CDR3 spans 15 residues. Germline-derived CDR1 and CDR2 are SEHNR and FQNEAQ (reference sequence). CDR3 DNA sequence: TGTGCCAGCAGCCCGGCGGGGCAGGCAGGAAACACCATATATTTT. It translates to CASSPAGQAGNTIYF. Looking up the rest from reference TRBV7-9 and TRBJ1-3 gives the full variable domain: DTGVSQNPRHKITKRGQNVTFRCDPISEHNRLYWYRQTLGQGPEFLTYFQNEAQLEKSRLLSDRFSAERPKGSFSTLEIQRTEQGDSAMYLCASSPAGQAGNTIYFGEGSWLTVV.

The rearrangement links TRBV9 to TRBJ1-2; 9 bases match TRBD1. V shed 5 bases and J 6 bases; nucleotides not matched to a gene: 2. Germline CDR1 SGDLS, CDR2 YYNGEE. There are 12 residues in the CDR3. CDR3 protein: CASRQGADGYTF. CDR3 bases: TGTGCCAGCAGACAGGGGGCCGATGGCTACACCTTC.

This CDR3 is CASFAGLNTGELFF. The CDR3 bases are TGCGCCAGCTTTGCGGGCTTGAACACCGGGGAGCTGTTTTTT. This sequence joins TRBV5-1 and TRBJ2-2, with D maybe TRBD2 (5 bases). The V end lost 7 bases, the J end lost 1 base, and 11 bases lay between the germline ends. The CDR3 loop spans 14 amino acids. Germline-derived CDR1 and CDR2 are SGHRS and YFSETQ.

The chain links TRBV20-1 to TRBJ2-5, with 9 bases matching TRBD1. CDR1 is DFQATT, CDR2 SNEGSKA, per germline (reference sequence). With V trimmed by 0 bases and J by 1 base, 3 bases remained unmatched. The CDR3 runs 15 residues. The CDR3 DNA sequence: TGCAGTGCTAGAGAGTCGACAGGGGGCCAAGAGACCCAGTACTTC. This encodes CSARESTGGQETQYF.

The sample holds a few counts of this clonotype. This sequence joins TRBV5-1 and TRBJ1-6; a possible D gene is TRBD1 (5 bases). This CDR3 has 13 residues. Trimming shortened V by 0 bases and J by 14 bases, and 12 bases separated the two germline ends. CDR1 and CDR2 (germline): SGHRS, YFSETQ. In nucleotides, the CDR3 is TGCGCCAGCAGCTTGGGTCAGGGTGGATCCCTCCACTTT. Its protein product is CASSLGQGGSLHF.

V gene TRBV12-3 or TRBV12-4 combines with J gene TRBJ2-2, with 7 bases aligning to TRBD2. This CDR3 comprises 14 residues. V lost 3 bases and J lost 6; bases outside the gene matches: 4. The CDR3 DNA reads TGTGCCAGCAGTTTTCAGGGAGGGGCCGGGGAGCTGTTTTTT. This codes for CASSFQGGAGELFF.

The chain uses TRBV11-2 and TRBJ2-4; D perhaps matches TRBD2 (5 bases). Germline values: CDR1 SGHAT, CDR2 FQNNGV. The CDR3 consists of 16 residues. The V end lost 5 bases, the J end lost 0 bases, and 14 bases lay between the germline ends. The CDR3 nucleotides are TGTGCCAGCAGCCCGACATGGACTGCAGCCAAAAACATTCAGTACTTC. Amino acids: CASSPTWTAAKNIQYF.

The V gene is TRBV7-6, the J gene TRBJ2-7, with a tentative D call TRBD1 (5 bases). The CDR3 totals 13 residues. V was shortened by 5 bases and J by 6 bases, with 14 bases between the two germline ends. From germline, CDR1 is SGHVS and CDR2 FNYEAQ. In DNA, the CDR3 is TGTGCCAGCAGCCGACGACAGAATTCCGAGCAGTACGTC. Amino acid sequence: CASSRRQNSEQYV.

This clonotype has just a few counts. The V call is TRBV12-3 or TRBV12-4, the J call TRBJ1-1, with D perhaps TRBD1 (5 bases). Trimming removed 5 bases from V and 2 bases from J, with 9 bases in between. The CDR3 is 13 amino acids. As DNA, the CDR3 is TGTGCCAGCAGTCGACAGATCAACACTGAAGCTTTCTTT. Amino acid sequence: CASSRQINTEAFF.

This rearrangement joins TRBV7-9 to TRBJ1-5, with D tentatively TRBD1 (6 bases). Germline assignment: CDR1 SEHNR and CDR2 FQNEAQ (reference sequence). The CDR3 loop spans 13 amino acids. The CDR3 is CAWSRGPNQPQHF. The DNA for the CDR3 is TGTGCTTGGAGCCGGGGGCCCAATCAGCCCCAGCATTTT.